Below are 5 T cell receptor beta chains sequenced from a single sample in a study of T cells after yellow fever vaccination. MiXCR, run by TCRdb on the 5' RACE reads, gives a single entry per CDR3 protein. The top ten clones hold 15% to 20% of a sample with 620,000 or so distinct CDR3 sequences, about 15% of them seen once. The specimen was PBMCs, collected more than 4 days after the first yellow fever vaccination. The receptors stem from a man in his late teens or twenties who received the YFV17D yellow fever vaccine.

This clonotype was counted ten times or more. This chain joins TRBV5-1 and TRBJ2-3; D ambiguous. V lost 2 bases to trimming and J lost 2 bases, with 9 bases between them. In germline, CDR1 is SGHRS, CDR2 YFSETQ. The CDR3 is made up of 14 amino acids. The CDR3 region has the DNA TGCGCCAGCAGCTTATATGATTCCACAGATACGCAGTATTTT. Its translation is CASSLYDSTDTQYF.

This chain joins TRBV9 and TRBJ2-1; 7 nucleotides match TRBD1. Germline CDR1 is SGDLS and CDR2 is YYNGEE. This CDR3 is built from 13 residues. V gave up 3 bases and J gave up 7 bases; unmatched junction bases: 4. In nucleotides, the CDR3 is TGTGCCAGCAGCGGAGCACAGGGGAATGAGCAGTTCTTC. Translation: CASSGAQGNEQFF.

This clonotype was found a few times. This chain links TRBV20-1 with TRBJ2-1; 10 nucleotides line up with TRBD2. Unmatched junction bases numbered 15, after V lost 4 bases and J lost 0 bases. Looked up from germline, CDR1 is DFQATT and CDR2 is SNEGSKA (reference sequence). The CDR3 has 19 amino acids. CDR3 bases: TGCAGTGCTACCTCATATAGCGGGGGGACTTTTAGCTCCTACAATGAGCAGTTCTTC. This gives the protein CSATSYSGGTFSSYNEQFF.

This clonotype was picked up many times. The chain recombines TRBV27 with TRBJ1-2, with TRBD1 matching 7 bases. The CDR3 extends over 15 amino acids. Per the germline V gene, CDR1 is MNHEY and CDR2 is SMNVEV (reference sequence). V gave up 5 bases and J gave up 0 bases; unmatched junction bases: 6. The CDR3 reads CASSHRQGANYGYTF. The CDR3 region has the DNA TGTGCCAGCAGTCACCGACAGGGTGCTAACTATGGCTACACCTTC.

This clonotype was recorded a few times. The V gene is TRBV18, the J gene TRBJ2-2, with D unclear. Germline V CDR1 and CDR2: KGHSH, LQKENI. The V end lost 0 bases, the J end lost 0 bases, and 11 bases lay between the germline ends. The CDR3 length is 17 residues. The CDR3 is CASSPPIGAANTGELFF. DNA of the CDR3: TGTGCCAGCTCACCACCGATTGGAGCAGCGAACACCGGGGAGCTGTTTTTT.